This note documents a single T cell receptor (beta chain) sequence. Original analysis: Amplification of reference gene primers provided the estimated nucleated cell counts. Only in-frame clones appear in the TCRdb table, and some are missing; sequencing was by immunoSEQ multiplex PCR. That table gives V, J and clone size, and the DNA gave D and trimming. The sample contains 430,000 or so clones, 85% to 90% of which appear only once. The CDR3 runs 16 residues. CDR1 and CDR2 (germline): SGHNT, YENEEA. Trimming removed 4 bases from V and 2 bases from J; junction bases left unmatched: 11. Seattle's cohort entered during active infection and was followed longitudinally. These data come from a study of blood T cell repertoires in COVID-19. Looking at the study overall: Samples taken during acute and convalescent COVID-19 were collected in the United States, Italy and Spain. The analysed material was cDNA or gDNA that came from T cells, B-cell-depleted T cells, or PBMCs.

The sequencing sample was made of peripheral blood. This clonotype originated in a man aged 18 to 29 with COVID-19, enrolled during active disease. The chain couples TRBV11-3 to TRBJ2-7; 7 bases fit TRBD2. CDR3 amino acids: CASSSSLGLQTYEQYF. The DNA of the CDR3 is TGTGCCAGCAGCTCCTCCTTGGGACTACAGACCTACGAGCAGTACTTC. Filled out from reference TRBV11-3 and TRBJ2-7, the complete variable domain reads EAGVVQSPRYKIIEKKQPVAFWCNPISGHNTLYWYLQNLGQGPELLIRYENEEAVDDSQLPKDRFSAERLKGVDSTLKIQPAELGDSAVYLCASSSSLGLQTYEQYFGPGTRLTVT.